The clone carrying this T cell receptor beta chain has a handful of counts. The length of the CDR3 is 13 residues. Trimming pared 2 bases from V and 5 bases from J, leaving 7 bases between. Germline loops: CDR1 SNHLY, CDR2 FYNNEI. The data were taken from a study of blood T cell repertoires in COVID-19. Original analysis: Estimates of nucleated cell counts were drawn from the amplification of reference gene primers. This table comes from immunoSEQ multiplex PCR, and its TCRdb copy is limited to in-frame clones, with some not included. The V and J calls and the clone size are those of that table, but D and trimming were determined from the DNA. Of around 80,000 clones listed, approximately 80% are singletons.

Sequencing was done on a sample of peripheral blood. The sequence came from a man older than 75 with acute or convalescent COVID-19. The chain employs TRBV2 and TRBJ1-5, with D uncertain. CDR3 bases: TGTGCCAGCAGTGAACAGGCTTATCAGCCCCAGCATTTT. This sequence encodes CASSEQAYQPQHF.